This T cell receptor beta chain comes out of a study of CD8 T cells in Susac syndrome. TEMRA cells were FACS-enriched, with CD8+ and CD4+ T cells isolated negatively. Random hexamers were used to reverse transcribe about 0.5 to 1 ug of RNA. TCRdb redid the calling of the immunoSEQ multiplex PCR reads with MiXCR, one entry per CDR3 protein. The sample lists approximately 300,000 distinct CDR3 sequences, roughly 85% occurring once. Trimming cost V 4 bases and J 4 bases, with 16 bases left between them. The CDR3 consists of 15 residues. The clonotype was recovered from a human donor with multiple sclerosis. The chain has TRBV12-3 or TRBV12-4 and TRBJ1-2; a weak D match, TRBD1 (5 bases). Sequencing input: CD8+ T cells from PBMCs. CDR3 bases: TGTGCCAGCAGTTCCACCGGGACGGAGCTCTATGGCTACACCTTC. Translating gives CASSSTGTELYGYTF.